In its sample, the clone carrying this T cell receptor (beta chain) was seen many times. What it recognizes is unknown. TCRbeta library preparation incorporated unique molecular identifiers. TCRdb analysed the PCR reads with MiXCR anew, one entry per CDR3 protein. This repertoire shows about 220,000 distinct CDR3 sequences, approximately 17% found once; its top ten account for 43%. These data come from a study of T-cell reconstitution after alpha-beta-depleted transplantation in children. Study-wide results and caveats: The high TCRbeta diversity at day 60 in some patients came from surviving recipient T cells and thymic progenitors. It was reported that alpha-beta T cells came from several hundred expanded graft clones (about two months after transplant). A year had passed since transplant, and T-cell counts and diversity by then came mostly from newly produced T cells.

This CDR3 contains 14 residues. V lost 5 bases and J 2 bases, leaving 11 bases between the germline ends. Germline CDR1 WSHSY, CDR2 SAAADI. The genes are TRBV10-2 and TRBJ2-3; tentative D call: TRBD2 (5 bases). Material: PBMCs, mostly from graft donor cells, obtained 360 days after TCRalphabeta/CD19-depleted stem cell transplant. The clonotype was recovered from a male patient aged 2-15 years who had a stem cell transplant for acute lymphoblastic leukemia, so the T cells may come from the graft donor. CDR3 loop: CASSYRGDTDTQYF. The CDR3 bases are TGCGCCAGCAGTTATCGGGGAGACACAGATACGCAGTATTTT.